A single sample gave rise to the 27 T cell receptor beta chains below, sequenced in a study of beta chain features in type 1 diabetes. Study-level findings and limits: Across all four CD4+ subsets, people with type 1 diabetes showed modestly shorter TCRB CDR3s.

Reverse transcribing all isolated RNA meant expressed TCRB transcripts were sequenced. Only in-frame clones appear in the TCRdb table, and some are missing; sequencing was by immunoSEQ multiplex PCR. The sample holds 600,000 to 700,000 clones, 13% seen once. Antigens of these TCRs are unknown. The sample was naive CD4+ T cells from blood. The receptors come from a man younger than 35 with type 1 diabetes.

This clone has only a few counts. V and J are TRBV9 and TRBJ1-1; no clear D. The CDR3 sequence is 16 residues long. Looked up from germline, CDR1 is SGDLS and CDR2 is YYNGEE. V lost 4 bases to trimming and J lost 0 bases, with 16 bases between them. CDR3 in amino acids: CASSSRRGALNTEAFF. The DNA for the CDR3 is TGTGCCAGCAGCTCCCGTAGAGGCGCCCTGAACACTGAAGCTTTCTTT.

This clone came up a few times. The chain couples TRBV29-1 to TRBJ2-7; the match to TRBD1 covers 8 bases. The ends lost 5 bases at V and 6 bases at J; junction bases unmatched: 9. The CDR3 is 13 amino acids. From germline, CDR1 is SQVTM and CDR2 ANQGSEA. CDR3 sequence: CSVSRQGRIEQYF. The CDR3 DNA follows: TGCAGCGTTTCGCGACAGGGGAGGATCGAGCAGTACTTC.

This clone turned up a few times. CDR3 coding DNA: TGTGCCTGGAGTGTCCTGGCTCGGGCGGTGGGCACTGAAGCTTTCTTT. Its translation: CAWSVLARAVGTEAFF. The J gene is TRBJ1-1, the V gene TRBV30; D not resolved. The germline V and J ends were trimmed by 0 bases and 4 bases, with 18 bases remaining between them. Germline lookup yields CDR1 GTSNPN and CDR2 SVGIG (reference sequence). The CDR3 has 16 amino acids.

This clone has only a few counts. The rearrangement uses TRBV7-6 and TRBJ2-5; no firm D call. V lost 3 bases to trimming and J lost 5 bases, with 10 bases between them. This CDR3 region has 13 residues. Looked up from germline, CDR1 is SGHVS and CDR2 is FNYEAQ. The CDR3 DNA reads as TGTGCCAGCAGCTTCGGCGTAGGGGAGACCCAGTACTTC. Its translation is CASSFGVGETQYF.

This clone was recorded a few times. The chain links TRBV15 to TRBJ2-1; no clear D. CDR1 is LNHNV, CDR2 YYDKDF, per germline (reference sequence). The V end was cut by 6 bases, the J end by 6 bases, with 9 bases between. This CDR3 region has 12 residues. The DNA for the CDR3 is TGTGCCACCAGAAGACGGCCCAATGAGCAGTTCTTC. Translated, it gives CATRRRPNEQFF.

This chain links TRBV5-1 with TRBJ2-5, with a tentative D call TRBD2 (6 bases). Trimming cost V 7 bases and J 5 bases, with 15 bases left between them. Germline loops: CDR1 SGHRS, CDR2 YFSETQ. The CDR3 is made up of 13 amino acids. The CDR3 is CASATGGLETQYF. CDR3 sequence (DNA): TGCGCCAGCGCAACCGGGGGTTTGGAGACCCAGTACTTC. The whole variable domain, filled in from reference TRBV5-1 and TRBJ2-5, reads KAGVTQTPRYLIKTRGQQVTLSCSPISGHRSVSWYQQTPGQGLQFLFEYFSETQRNKGNFPGRFSGRQFSNSRSEMNVSTLELGDSALYLCASATGGLETQYFGPGTRLLVL.

The V gene is TRBV5-1, the J gene TRBJ2-7; D ambiguous. The CDR3 runs to 13 residues. The germline gives CDR1 SGHRS, CDR2 YFSETQ. Trimming shortened V by 2 bases and J by 7 bases, and 13 bases separated the two germline ends. The CDR3 DNA follows: TGCGCCAGCAGCTTCTGGACCCTAAGGGAGCAGTACTTC. Its translation is CASSFWTLREQYF.

There are a few counts of this clone. This sequence joins TRBV6-8 and TRBJ2-1; D is unclear. CDR3 length: 13 residues. V was clipped by 4 bases and J by 12 bases, with 16 bases between them. Germline assignment: CDR1 MNHGY and CDR2 SAAAGT. CDR3 amino acids: CASSSLPLVGQFF. The CDR3 DNA reads TGTGCCAGCAGTTCCCTTCCGTTGGTCGGGCAGTTCTTC.

The chain is built from TRBV7-9 and TRBJ2-2; maybe TRBD2 (6 bases). Trimming took off 5 bases at V and 0 bases at J, with 13 bases between the two ends. This CDR3 comprises 16 residues. The germline V gene encodes CDR1 SEHNR and CDR2 FQNEAQ (reference sequence). CDR3 sequence (DNA): TGTGCCAGCAGCCCCCCCGGGGGTTCGAACACCGGGGAGCTGTTTTTT. It specifies CASSPPGGSNTGELFF.

The rearrangement joins TRBV30 to TRBJ1-2; D not certain. From germline, CDR1 is GTSNPN and CDR2 SVGIG (reference sequence). This CDR3 region has 13 residues. V was clipped by 7 bases and J by 2 bases, with 14 bases between them. The DNA for the CDR3 is TGTGCCTCCCGGGCCCCCTCCAACTATGGCTACACCTTC. It specifies CASRAPSNYGYTF.

This clone has only a few counts. The rearrangement joins TRBV6-1 to TRBJ2-5; D is unresolved. CDR1 is MNHNS, CDR2 SASEGT, per germline. The CDR3 covers 13 residues. The V end lost 2 bases, the J end lost 5 bases, and 9 bases lay between the germline ends. The CDR3 nucleotides read TGTGCCAGCAGTGAATCTGGGCTGGAGACCCAGTACTTC. Amino acids: CASSESGLETQYF.

This clone was observed a single time. The rearrangement uses TRBV5-1 and TRBJ2-5, with TRBD2 matching over 7 bases. V lost 4 bases, J lost 3 bases, and 12 bases stayed unmatched. The CDR3 is 16 amino acids. Germline V gene data show CDR1 as SGHRS and CDR2 as YFSETQ. CDR3 sequence reads: CASSQHLAALKETQYF. The CDR3 bases are TGCGCCAGCAGCCAGCACCTAGCGGCCCTCAAAGAGACCCAGTACTTC.

This clone came up a few times. The V gene is TRBV7-9, the J gene TRBJ2-3; 9 bases fit TRBD1. Germline V gene data show CDR1 as SEHNR and CDR2 as FQNEAQ (reference sequence). There are 15 residues in the CDR3. The ends lost 6 bases at V and 4 bases at J; junction bases unmatched: 8. The DNA for the CDR3 is TGTGCCAGCAGTTCTACGTGGACAGGGGCAGATACGCAGTATTTT. It translates to CASSSTWTGADTQYF.

This clone was recorded a few times. The rearrangement links TRBV14 to TRBJ1-6, with no clear D. The CDR3 is made up of 13 amino acids. Germline V gene sequence: CDR1 SGHDN, CDR2 FVKESK. The V end lost 0 bases, the J end lost 10 bases, and 7 bases lay between the germline ends. CDR3 sequence reads: CASSQDRPSPLHF. The DNA of the CDR3 is TGTGCCAGCAGCCAAGATCGTCCGTCACCCCTCCACTTT.

The rearrangement uses TRBV30 and TRBJ1-2; 8 nucleotides line up with TRBD1. The length of the CDR3 is 12 residues. Germline CDR1 reads GTSNPN; CDR2 reads SVGIG (reference sequence). The chain's CDR3 is CAQGAVGYGYTF. CDR3 DNA: TGTGCGCAGGGGGCTGTCGGCTATGGCTACACCTTC.

The V call is TRBV6-5, the J call TRBJ1-6; D ambiguous. CDR1 MNHEY and CDR2 SVGAGI come from the germline V gene. V was trimmed by 7 bases and J by 9 bases, leaving 13 bases between them. The CDR3 runs 13 residues. Here the CDR3 DNA reads TGTGCCAGCAAGGGTCCCAGACGTTCACCCCTCCACTTT. Protein: CASKGPRRSPLHF.

This clone was picked up many times. The rearrangement joins TRBV5-4 to TRBJ2-4; D gene ambiguous. V was cut by 5 bases and J by 8 bases, with 14 bases left in between. There are 13 residues in the CDR3. Germline V gives CDR1 SGHNT, CDR2 YYREEE (reference sequence). CDR3 sequence reads: CASRIYGQDIQYF. Written as DNA, the CDR3 is TGTGCCAGCAGAATCTACGGCCAGGACATTCAGTACTTC.

The chain carries TRBV7-6 and TRBJ2-5; 10 positions match TRBD2. The germline CDR1 and CDR2 sequences are SGHVS and FNYEAQ. The CDR3 is 15 residues long. V gave up 1 base and J gave up 5 bases; unmatched junction bases: 4. The DNA of the CDR3 is TGTGCCAGCAGCTTAGAGTCTAGCGGGGGTGAGACCCAGTACTTC. Its translation: CASSLESSGGETQYF.

This clone was counted between two and nine times. V and J are TRBV4-3 and TRBJ1-5; possible D gene TRBD1, 5 bases. Per the germline V gene, CDR1 is LGHNA and CDR2 is YSLEER. The CDR3 length is 16 residues. The germline V and J ends were trimmed by 6 bases and 5 bases, with 20 bases remaining between them. The CDR3 spells CASRGQGGGAYQPQHF. CDR3 coding DNA: TGCGCCAGCAGGGGTCAGGGTGGAGGGGCGTATCAGCCCCAGCATTTT.

This clone has a handful of counts. The V gene is TRBV6-1, the J gene TRBJ2-5; 8 bases are shared with TRBD1. Germline CDR1 is MNHNS and CDR2 is SASEGT. This CDR3 has 14 amino acids. J was trimmed by 5 bases and V by 6 bases; bases with no gene match: 8. The CDR3 spells CASRDRAWGETQYF. The CDR3 coding sequence is TGTGCCAGCAGGGACAGGGCGTGGGGGGAGACCCAGTACTTC.

The V and J genes are TRBV4-1 and TRBJ1-2; weak D call: TRBD1 (5 bases). Per the germline V gene, CDR1 is MGHRA and CDR2 is YSYEKL. The V and J ends lost 0 bases and 4 bases respectively, with 24 bases between them. The CDR3 covers 19 residues. CDR3 nucleotides: TGCGCCAGCAGCCAAGATTATGGGGCAGTCCTTTCCCCTAGCTATGGCTACACCTTC. Its protein is CASSQDYGAVLSPSYGYTF.

This chain connects TRBV18 to TRBJ2-2; 8 bases map to TRBD1. With 0 bases clipped from V and 4 bases from J, the junction kept 1 base outside the gene matches. This CDR3 has 15 amino acids. The germline V gene has CDR1 KGHSH and CDR2 LQKENI. This CDR3 reads CASSPPTGGTGELFF. The CDR3 DNA reads TGTGCCAGCTCACCACCAACAGGGGGCACCGGGGAGCTGTTTTTT.

This chain's CDR3 is CASSFMGKGITYEQYF. The CDR3 nucleotides read TGTGCCAGCAGTTTCATGGGAAAGGGGATTACCTACGAGCAGTACTTC. This chain uses TRBV27 with TRBJ2-7; D might be TRBD1 (5 bases). V lost 3 bases and J 2 bases, leaving 17 bases between the germline ends. Germline CDR1 is MNHEY and CDR2 is SMNVEV (reference sequence). This CDR3 spans 16 amino acids.

The sample holds a few counts of this clone. The V gene is TRBV7-8, the J gene TRBJ2-3; D gene ambiguous. The CDR3 covers 13 residues. Per the germline V gene, CDR1 is SGHVS and CDR2 is FQNEAQ. Trimming cost V 1 base and J 8 bases, with 10 bases left between them. The DNA of the CDR3 is TGTGCCAGCAGCTTAGAAGCGAGAGTTACGCAGTATTTT. Amino acids: CASSLEARVTQYF.

This chain connects TRBV4-1 to TRBJ2-5, with unresolved D. The V end lost 1 base, the J end lost 1 base, and 13 bases lay between the germline ends. Germline lookup yields CDR1 MGHRA and CDR2 YSYEKL. This CDR3 has 16 residues. The CDR3 is CASSQVGGVSQETQYF. The CDR3 bases are TGCGCCAGCAGCCAAGTTGGTGGGGTGAGCCAAGAGACCCAGTACTTC.

This clone was observed a handful of times. The V gene is TRBV2, the J gene TRBJ2-1; no clear D gene. Per the germline V gene, CDR1 is SNHLY and CDR2 is FYNNEI. Trimming took off 1 base at V and 7 bases at J, with 8 bases between the two ends. The CDR3 spans 13 residues. The chain's CDR3 is CASSEGLPNEQFF. In nucleotides, the CDR3 is TGTGCCAGCAGTGAAGGGCTACCGAATGAGCAGTTCTTC.

The table lists this clone with a few counts. The rearrangement links TRBV29-1 to TRBJ1-2; D not certain. This CDR3 has 14 residues. Germline CDR1 SQVTM, CDR2 ANQGSEA. V shed 5 bases and J shed 4 bases, with 17 bases lying between them. The CDR3 sequence is CSVLAGNRAYGYTF. Here the CDR3 DNA reads TGCAGCGTTTTGGCGGGCAATAGGGCCTATGGCTACACCTTC.